The sequence of this TCR beta chain was determined in a study of regulatory T cells in long-lasting Graves disease. Study-level points and caveats: With persistent disease, TRBV28, TRBJ1-2 and TRBJ2-5 were the favored segments. Newly diagnosed Graves' patients exceeded persistent ones in TCR diversity.

Regarding time point: newly diagnosed GD, antithyroid drugs for less than 3 months. PBMC RNA was the source of the TCR library. This clonotype was picked up many times. The antigen is not known. This CDR3 contains 17 residues. Trimming pared 2 bases from V and 0 bases from J, leaving 15 bases between. Looked up from germline, CDR1 is SGHRS and CDR2 is YFSETQ. Sequencing libraries for TCR beta were prepared with iRepertoire HTBI primers and Arm-PCR of CDR3 regions. TCRdb passed the multiplex PCR reads through MiXCR, listing each CDR3 protein once. The data show about 430,000 distinct CDR3 sequences, around 16% seen once. The data also belong to a second study, concerning T cells in Graves' hyperthyroidism and ophthalmopathy. That report notes: With a duration under 2 months, the hyperthyroidism was newly diagnosed in patients aged 18 to 65.

Sequenced material: peripheral blood mononuclear cells (PBMCs), taken at new diagnosis, from a patient treated with antithyroid drugs. The chain combines TRBV5-1 with TRBJ1-3, with D hard to call. This receptor was taken from a woman between 35 and 50 years old with Graves disease. The CDR3 DNA reads as TGCGCCAGCAGCTTAACTCCCGGGAGAAACTCTGGAAACACCATATATTTT. Translated, it gives CASSLTPGRNSGNTIYF.